This is a list of T cell receptor beta chains from one sample in a study of vaccination and CD4 T cells after COVID-19. One entry per CDR3 protein, called by TCRdb with MiXCR from the PCR reads. The sample consists of 15,000 to 20,000 distinct CDR3 sequences, roughly 29% of them appearing once. Their antigens are not known. Sequencing used cultured CD4+ T cells from blood. These receptors originate from a human donor with COVID-19. The CDR3 runs from the conserved cysteine through the conserved F or W. Rows may omit the clone size; those that give it use once, few, many or a size class.

clone_size	v_call	j_call	cdr3_aa
NA	TRBV27	TRBJ1-5	CASRTLSASNQPQHF
NA	TRBV7-9	TRBJ2-5	CASRPGGPIPYQETQYF
NA	TRBV7-2	TRBJ2-3	CASGDRGHTDTQYF
NA	TRBV6-1	TRBJ2-5	CASSETAAVQETQYF
NA	TRBV6-2/TRBV6-3	TRBJ1-1	CASSPGLGGKAFF
few	TRBV19	TRBJ1-3	CASFSGRTGRGNTIYF
NA	TRBV7-9	TRBJ1-6	CASSVEKDGSSYNSPLHF
few	TRBV10-3	TRBJ2-3	CAISEAGQGSDTQYF
NA	TRBV6-5	TRBJ2-7	CASSSQGYEQYF
NA	TRBV7-2	TRBJ1-5	CASSLASSALSNQPQHF
few	TRBV7-2	TRBJ2-7	CASRQGGTTYEQYF
NA	TRBV11-2	TRBJ1-1	CASSLVGGRGTEAFF
few	TRBV5-4	TRBJ1-6	CASSLGAGVNSPLHF
NA	TRBV5-1	TRBJ2-1	CASSLQGRDNEQFF
NA	TRBV12-3/TRBV12-4	TRBJ2-3	CASSLGGLGTDTQYF
few	TRBV15	TRBJ1-2	CATSVFGQGASNYGYTF
NA	TRBV6-1	TRBJ1-5	CASSKAVGQPQHF
NA	TRBV7-2	TRBJ2-2	CASSFETGGDAGELFF
few	TRBV19	TRBJ1-2	CASSNNPGQGDYGYTF
few	TRBV11-1	TRBJ2-3	CASSRLAGGVTDTQYF